Below, 29 T cell receptor beta chains from the same sample are listed, as sequenced in a study of T cells in Graves' hyperthyroidism and ophthalmopathy. It was RNA transcripts that yielded the amplified TCR beta CDR3 regions. The primer set for the first-round RT-PCR of the TCR CDR3 was HTBI. TCRdb itself ran the multiplex PCR reads through MiXCR, one entry per CDR3 protein. Among 500,000 or so distinct CDR3 sequences listed, around 15% were seen once. The specimen sequenced was blood. The origin of the receptors is a woman aged 25 to 39 with Graves' ophthalmopathy.

The chain recombines TRBV11-3 with TRBJ2-3, with TRBD2 matching over 14 bases. The germline V gene encodes CDR1 SGHNT and CDR2 YENEEA. CDR3 size: 18 residues. J was trimmed by 2 bases and V by 5 bases; bases with no gene match: 9. This CDR3 is CASSPGLAGVGPTDTQYF. DNA for the CDR3: TGTGCCAGCAGCCCGGGACTAGCGGGAGTGGGACCCACAGATACGCAGTATTTT.

There are a few counts of this clonotype. The rearrangement joins TRBV5-5 to TRBJ2-5; D is possibly TRBD1 (6 bases). Germline values: CDR1 SGHKS, CDR2 YYEKEE (reference sequence). This CDR3 region has 14 residues. V was clipped by 3 bases and J by 5 bases, with 14 bases between them. The CDR3 is CASSSMTGLETQYF. In DNA, the CDR3 is TGTGCCAGCAGCTCGATGACAGGACTCGAGACCCAGTACTTC.

Many counts were recorded for this clonotype. The V call is TRBV3-1, the J call TRBJ1-2, with unresolved D. Germline V gene sequence: CDR1 LGHDT, CDR2 YNNKEL (reference sequence). The CDR3 extends over 16 amino acids. V lost 1 base, J lost 8 bases, and 20 bases lay in between. CDR3 residues: CASSQVANTLDGGYTF. The CDR3, as DNA: TGTGCCAGCAGCCAAGTGGCGAACACTCTAGATGGGGGCTACACCTTC.

This clonotype was picked up a small number of times. This chain links TRBV18 with TRBJ2-1; possible D gene TRBD2, 6 bases. From germline, CDR1 is KGHSH and CDR2 LQKENI. There are 17 residues in the CDR3. Trimming took 0 bases from V and 5 from J, leaving 17 bases between them. The CDR3 loop reads CASSPPDSWEADNEQFF. The DNA for the CDR3 is TGTGCCAGCTCACCACCGGATAGCTGGGAGGCAGACAATGAGCAGTTCTTC. Full variable domain (outside the CDR3, taken from reference TRBV18 and TRBJ2-1): NAGVMQNPRHLVRRRGQEARLRCSPMKGHSHVYWYRQLPEEGLKFMVYLQKENIIDESGMPKERFSAEFPKEGPSILRIQQVVRGDSAAYFCASSPPDSWEADNEQFFGPGTRLTVL.

The chain joins TRBV27 to TRBJ2-7; D possibly corresponds to TRBD1 (5 bases). Germline V gene data show CDR1 as MNHEY and CDR2 as SMNVEV (reference sequence). Trimming shortened V by 3 bases and J by 7 bases, and 13 bases separated the two germline ends. The CDR3 consists of 13 residues. The CDR3 region has the DNA TGTGCCAGCAGTTTGTTTAGGGGTGGAGAGCAGTACTTC. As protein: CASSLFRGGEQYF.

The CDR3 region has the DNA TGTGCCAGCAGTTTAGCGGGTGAGGACCAAGAGACCCAGTACTTC. Residues: CASSLAGEDQETQYF. The rearrangement joins TRBV27 to TRBJ2-5; a possible D gene is TRBD2 (5 bases). Trimming took off 2 bases at V and 0 bases at J, with 10 bases between the two ends. The length of the CDR3 is 15 residues. The germline gives CDR1 MNHEY, CDR2 SMNVEV (reference sequence).

The table lists this clonotype with many counts. V is TRBV14 and J is TRBJ2-1; D is perhaps TRBD2 (6 bases). Germline loops: CDR1 SGHDN, CDR2 FVKESK. The CDR3 sequence is 13 residues long. V lost 6 bases, J lost 8 bases, and 14 bases lay in between. DNA of the CDR3: TGTGCCAGCAGTGCAGAACTAGCCCATGAGCAGTTCTTC. The encoded protein is CASSAELAHEQFF.

A word on this clonotype: Sequence at one end of the junction differs from germline and may be a read error. This chain connects TRBV9 to TRBJ2-1; D may be TRBD1 (5 bases). Germline CDR1 reads SGDLS; CDR2 reads YYNGEE. This CDR3 region has 15 residues. The CDR3 DNA sequence: TGTGCCAGCAGCCAACTTAAGGGGTCCTGCAATGAGCAGTTCTTC. It specifies CASSQLKGSCNEQFF.

This clonotype has a count of ten or more. The V and J genes are TRBV18 and TRBJ2-5, with D unclear. Germline loops: CDR1 KGHSH, CDR2 LQKENI. Trimming removed 10 bases from V and 0 bases from J, with 6 bases in between. The CDR3 length is 11 residues. The CDR3, as DNA: TGTGCCACCAAAAACCAAGAGACCCAGTACTTC. Translation: CATKNQETQYF.

The CDR3 bases are TGTGCCAGCTCGAACAGGGGGCCACCCTACGAGCAGTACTTC. Its protein product is CASSNRGPPYEQYF. The chain is built from TRBV7-2 and TRBJ2-7, with 9 bases lining up with TRBD1. V was clipped by 8 bases and J by 2 bases; unmatched bases: 7. The germline V gene has CDR1 SGHTA and CDR2 FQGNSA. The CDR3 is 14 amino acids.

The V and J genes are TRBV4-3 and TRBJ2-1, with D perhaps TRBD2 (6 bases). The CDR3 has 13 amino acids. From germline, CDR1 is LGHNA and CDR2 YSLEER. With 3 bases removed from V and 14 bases from J, the gap between germline ends came to 17 bases. The CDR3 is CASSQTTATREFF. The DNA of the CDR3 is TGCGCCAGCAGCCAGACGACCGCGACTAGGGAGTTCTTC.

This clonotype was seen at least ten times. The J gene is TRBJ1-2, the V gene TRBV12-3 or TRBV12-4; D is unresolved. Deletions cut 6 bases from V and 8 bases from J, with 16 bases between. CDR3 length: 13 residues. The CDR3 DNA sequence: TGTGCCAGCAGCCCAGCCCAACGAGGGGGCTACACCTTC. Its protein is CASSPAQRGGYTF.

The rearrangement links TRBV12-3 or TRBV12-4 to TRBJ2-1; the match to TRBD2 covers 11 bases. With 5 bases clipped from V and 13 bases from J, the junction kept 10 bases outside the gene matches. The CDR3 totals 14 residues. CDR3 DNA sequence: TGTGCCAGCAGTCCCTTCACTAGCGGGAGCAGACAGTTCTTC. It translates to CASSPFTSGSRQFF.

This clonotype has a handful of counts. The chain combines TRBV5-1 with TRBJ2-1; 9 bases align to TRBD2. The CDR3 runs 14 residues. CDR1 is SGHRS, CDR2 YFSETQ, per germline. With V trimmed by 4 bases and J by 8 bases, 7 bases remained unmatched. The CDR3 here is CASSVGTSSHEQFF. The CDR3 DNA reads TGCGCCAGCAGCGTAGGGACTAGCAGCCATGAGCAGTTCTTC.

This clonotype has at least ten counts. The CDR3, as DNA: TGTGCCAGCAGTGAATTAGGGGGGCGTCGGCCCCAGCATTTT. Amino acids: CASSELGGRRPQHF. The genes are TRBV6-1 and TRBJ1-5; a possible D gene is TRBD1 (6 bases). Germline V CDR1 and CDR2: MNHNS, SASEGT. The CDR3 sequence is 14 residues long. Trimming stripped 2 bases from V and 9 bases from J, with 14 bases between.

The sample holds many counts of this clonotype. The chain carries TRBV11-2 and TRBJ2-5; the match to TRBD2 covers 10 bases. This CDR3 comprises 16 residues. Per the germline V gene, CDR1 is SGHAT and CDR2 is FQNNGV. Germline trimming cut 5 bases from V and 3 bases from J; bases unmatched to any gene: 9. The CDR3 loop is CASSLTGLAEKETQYF. The CDR3 DNA reads TGTGCCAGCAGCCTGACCGGACTAGCGGAGAAAGAGACCCAGTACTTC.

At least ten counts were recorded for this clonotype. The chain uses TRBV6-6 and TRBJ2-7; D might be TRBD1 (5 bases). V lost 2 bases to trimming and J lost 1 base, with 9 bases between them. Looked up from germline, CDR1 is MNHNY and CDR2 is SVGAGI (reference sequence). This CDR3 has 14 residues. The CDR3 nucleotides are TGTGCCAGCAGTTACGAGACAGCGTCCTACGAGCAGTACTTC. Translating it yields CASSYETASYEQYF.

This clonotype was seen repeatedly, ten times or more. The chain has TRBV5-1 and TRBJ2-1; no definite D call. The CDR3 has 12 amino acids. The V gene's germline CDR1 is SGHRS and CDR2 YFSETQ. Trimming took off 4 bases at V and 10 bases at J, with 12 bases between the two ends. CDR3 protein: CASSKDRGEQFF. CDR3 in DNA: TGCGCCAGCAGCAAGGACCGTGGCGAGCAGTTCTTC.

Many counts were recorded for this clonotype. The chain couples TRBV3-1 to TRBJ1-6, with D possibly TRBD1 on 6 matching bases. The CDR3 spans 15 residues. V lost 1 base and J lost 3, with 7 bases in between. Per germline, CDR1 LGHDT and CDR2 YNNKEL (reference sequence). CDR3 sequence: CASSQGTVYNSPLHF. DNA for the CDR3: TGTGCCAGCAGCCAAGGGACAGTCTATAATTCACCCCTCCACTTT.

As to this clonotype: A much larger clone sits a single nucleotide away, making a read error possible. The V gene is TRBV20-1, the J gene TRBJ2-5; tentatively, D is TRBD2 (6 bases). CDR1 and CDR2 from the germline V gene are DFQATT and SNEGSKA (reference sequence). The CDR3 runs 16 residues. CDR3 residues: CSTRAVNLQRVETQYF. CDR3 DNA: TGCAGTACTAGAGCCGTGAACCTTCAGCGGGTGGAGACCCAGTACTTC.

V gene TRBV28 combines with J gene TRBJ1-4; D is uncertain. Trimming removed 2 bases from V and 10 bases from J, with 20 bases in between. The CDR3 is made up of 16 amino acids. Per the germline V gene, CDR1 is MDHEN and CDR2 is SYDVKM. CDR3 residues: CASSLAVGSGLGKLFF. DNA of the CDR3: TGTGCCAGCAGTTTAGCTGTGGGGTCTGGTCTAGGAAAACTGTTTTTT.

This clonotype was detected ten times or more. The chain has TRBV28 and TRBJ1-4; TRBD1 agrees at 7 bases. V was pared by 6 bases and J by 3 bases, with 7 bases of the junction left unmatched. This CDR3 region has 15 residues. Germline-derived CDR1 and CDR2 are MDHEN and SYDVKM. CDR3 in DNA: TGTGCCAGCAGCCGACAGGGCGCGGCTAATGAAAAACTGTTTTTT. As protein: CASSRQGAANEKLFF.

The chain is built from TRBV12-3 or TRBV12-4 and TRBJ2-1; 9 nucleotides match TRBD1. The trim removed 4 bases at V and 6 bases at J, leaving 4 bases unmatched. The CDR3 loop spans 14 amino acids. This chain's CDR3 is CASSSRTGVNEQFF. CDR3 in DNA: TGTGCCAGCAGTTCGAGGACAGGGGTCAATGAGCAGTTCTTC.

This clonotype was detected only a few times. This sequence joins TRBV29-1 and TRBJ1-1, with 8 bases fitting TRBD1. V was clipped by 7 bases and J by 4 bases; unmatched bases: 5. The CDR3 loop spans 12 amino acids. Germline V gene data show CDR1 as SQVTM and CDR2 as ANQGSEA. DNA for the CDR3: TGCAGCGCCCGACAGGGGATCACTGAAGCTTTCTTT. Amino acid sequence: CSARQGITEAFF.

This clonotype has a count of ten or more. The chain links TRBV11-1 to TRBJ2-1; D is uncertain. Between the trimmed V and J ends, which lost 1 base and 8 bases, there was a span of 6 bases. The germline CDR1 and CDR2 sequences are SGHAT and FQDESV (reference sequence). CDR3 length: 12 amino acids. The chain's CDR3 is CASSLDRDEQFF. CDR3 DNA sequence: TGTGCCAGCAGCTTAGACCGGGATGAGCAGTTCTTC. The full variable domain, rest sourced from reference TRBV11-1 and TRBJ2-1, is EAEVAQSPRYKITEKSQAVAFWCDPISGHATLYWYRQILGQGPELLVQFQDESVVDDSQLPKDRFSAERLKGVDSTLKIQPAELGDSAMYLCASSLDRDEQFFGPGTRLTVL.

Worth noting for this clonotype: The junction shows a germline mismatch at one end, possibly a read error. This rearrangement joins TRBV5-1 to TRBJ2-1, with 7 positions matching TRBD1. The germline V gene encodes CDR1 SGHRS and CDR2 YFSETQ. The CDR3 covers 15 residues. The chain's CDR3 is CASSLGGTDYNEQFF. CDR3 coding DNA: TGTGCCAGCAGCTTGGGTGGGACAGACTACAATGAGCAGTTCTTC.

In this sample, this clonotype turned up a few times. The chain recombines TRBV2 with TRBJ2-5; unclear D gene. Germline V gene sequence: CDR1 SNHLY, CDR2 FYNNEI. V lost 4 bases and J 5 bases, leaving 23 bases between the germline ends. The CDR3 has 17 residues. CDR3: CASSGSVGAIPQETQYF. CDR3 nucleotide sequence: TGTGCCAGCAGTGGAAGCGTCGGAGCGATACCACAGGAGACCCAGTACTTC.

This clonotype was recorded many times. The DNA for the CDR3 is TGCAGTGCTAGAGATTCCGGCGGGACCACCGACAATGAGCAGTTCTTC. This sequence encodes CSARDSGGTTDNEQFF. The rearrangement uses TRBV20-1 and TRBJ2-1; D is perhaps TRBD2 (6 bases). The germline CDR1 and CDR2 sequences are DFQATT and SNEGSKA (reference sequence). This CDR3 has 16 amino acids. V was pared by 0 bases and J by 5 bases, with 17 bases between.

Ten or more counts support this clonotype. V is TRBV20-1 and J is TRBJ2-7, with D possibly TRBD2 on 6 matching bases. The CDR3 is made up of 13 amino acids. Germline V gene lookup returns CDR1 DFQATT and CDR2 SNEGSKA (reference sequence). The CDR3 here is CSVGGVGEEEQYF. CDR3 sequence (DNA): TGCTCAGTAGGAGGGGTAGGGGAGGAAGAGCAGTACTTC.